These 6 T cell receptor beta chains came from one sample sequenced in a study of cytomegalovirus exposure and HLA in healthy donors. PCR amplification relied on 60 Vbeta primers (plus 13 Jbeta primers). The assay was immunoSEQ multiplex PCR, and TCRdb's table has in-frame clones only and misses some. The repertoire has about 140,000 clones, approximately 80% of them found once; the top ten carry about 1.5%. Source material: PBMCs. The receptors shown here come from a man aged 30 to 45 in good health and CMV-seropositive.

This clone turned up a few times. V and J are TRBV6-6 and TRBJ2-7; 8 positions agree with TRBD2. CDR1 is MNHNY, CDR2 SVGAGI, per germline (reference sequence). The CDR3 runs 14 residues. J gave up 5 bases and V 2 bases, and 5 bases lay outside the gene matches. The CDR3 sequence is CASSYEAGVHEQYF. Written as DNA, the CDR3 is TGTGCCAGCAGTTACGAAGCGGGAGTCCACGAGCAGTACTTC.

This chain uses TRBV9 with TRBJ2-5; weak D call: TRBD1 (5 bases). CDR1 and CDR2 (germline): SGDLS, YYNGEE. V was trimmed by 0 bases and J by 4 bases, leaving 10 bases between them. This CDR3 spans 14 amino acids. As DNA, the CDR3 is TGTGCCAGCAGCGTAGCCCAGGGCAGAGAGACCCAGTACTTC. It specifies CASSVAQGRETQYF.

This chain joins TRBV27 and TRBJ1-1; tentative D call: TRBD1 (5 bases). The CDR3 sequence is 15 residues long. V lost 7 bases and J 1 base, leaving 16 bases between the germline ends. Germline CDR1 reads MNHEY; CDR2 reads SMNVEV (reference sequence). Here the CDR3 DNA reads TGTGCCAGCAACAGGAAACCCCGATGGAACACTGAAGCTTTCTTT. Residues: CASNRKPRWNTEAFF.

The rearrangement uses TRBV7-3 and TRBJ2-1, with D unclear. This CDR3 contains 13 residues. The germline V and J ends were trimmed by 5 bases and 13 bases, with 18 bases remaining between them. Germline CDR1 reads SGHTA; CDR2 reads FQGTGA. CDR3 nucleotide sequence: TGTGCCAGCAGCCCCGGCCTAGATTCGGTACAGTTCTTC. Translated: CASSPGLDSVQFF.

With regard to this clone: The identical CDR3 is also encoded by other nucleotide sequences in the sample. V gene TRBV7-2 combines with J gene TRBJ2-3, with 10 bases lining up with TRBD2. CDR3 size: 16 residues. Germline V CDR1 and CDR2: SGHTA, FQGNSA. J gave up 4 bases and V 5 bases, and 9 bases lay outside the gene matches. CDR3 sequence: CASSPSSGGASDTQYF. In DNA, the CDR3 is TGTGCCAGCAGCCCCTCTAGCGGGGGAGCGTCAGATACGCAGTATTTT.

The rearrangement joins TRBV7-2 to TRBJ1-6; 7 bases match TRBD1. This CDR3 has 16 residues. Germline V gene sequence: CDR1 SGHTA, CDR2 FQGNSA. V lost 5 bases and J lost 6; bases outside the gene matches: 10. The CDR3 DNA follows: TGTGCCAGCAGCCTAGGACCGACAGGGACTAATTCACCCCTCCACTTT. It codes for CASSLGPTGTNSPLHF.